Below, 29 T cell receptor beta chains from the same sample are listed, as sequenced in a study of blood T cell repertoires in COVID-19. The assay was immunoSEQ multiplex PCR, and TCRdb's table has in-frame clones only and misses some. Of approximately 61,000 clones listed, around 85% are singletons. Material for sequencing was peripheral blood. Receptors were obtained from a human donor in a cohort sampled during active COVID-19.

CDR3 region: CASSPGTGEETQYF. CDR3 bases: TGTGCCAGCAGTCCTGGGACAGGGGAAGAGACCCAGTACTTC. This sequence joins TRBV28 and TRBJ2-5; TRBD1 matches at 10 bases. This CDR3 comprises 14 residues. Germline-derived CDR1 and CDR2 are MDHEN and SYDVKM. V trimming: 5 bases; J trimming: 3 bases; junction bases outside the gene matches: 3.

The chain uses TRBV27 and TRBJ1-2, with D maybe TRBD1 (6 bases). Germline assignment: CDR1 MNHEY and CDR2 SMNVEV (reference sequence). This CDR3 region has 13 residues. Trimming removed 4 bases from V and 6 bases from J, with 12 bases in between. In DNA form, the CDR3 reads TGTGCCAGCAGTTGGGGGGGGGCGAATGGCTACACCTTC. Its translation is CASSWGGANGYTF.

This clone occurred once. J is TRBJ2-1 and V is TRBV19, with TRBD2 identical over 7 bases. The CDR3 has 12 amino acids. Trimming cost V 4 bases and J 14 bases; bases outside gene matches: 8. CDR1 and CDR2 (germline): LNHDA, SQIVND (reference sequence). The CDR3 protein is CASSTGLDQKFF. CDR3 nucleotide sequence: TGTGCCAGTAGTACCGGACTAGATCAAAAGTTCTTC.

There are a few counts of this clone. The rearrangement joins TRBV28 to TRBJ2-1; the match to TRBD1 covers 8 bases. CDR1 is MDHEN, CDR2 SYDVKM, per germline. V trimming: 3 bases; J trimming: 15 bases; junction bases outside the gene matches: 7. The CDR3 is 12 residues long. The DNA for the CDR3 is TGTGCCAGCAGTTTCGGGACAGGCCCGAGGTTCTTC. Its translation is CASSFGTGPRFF.

The genes are TRBV5-1 and TRBJ2-3; 9 nucleotides line up with TRBD1. CDR1 is SGHRS, CDR2 YFSETQ, per germline. This CDR3 comprises 15 residues. J was trimmed by 4 bases and V by 2 bases; bases with no gene match: 5. CDR3 bases: TGCGCCAGCAGCTTTGGGACAGGGTGGTCAGATACGCAGTATTTT. As protein: CASSFGTGWSDTQYF.

V usage is TRBV6-5 and J usage is TRBJ2-7; 8 bases map to TRBD2. V shed 6 bases, J shed 3 bases, and the junction held 10 bases outside the gene matches. Looked up from germline, CDR1 is MNHEY and CDR2 is SVGAGI. The CDR3 is 15 amino acids. Here the CDR3 reads CASRETWTSSYEQYF. The CDR3 DNA reads as TGTGCCAGCAGGGAGACCTGGACTAGCAGCTACGAGCAGTACTTC.

This chain connects TRBV10-3 to TRBJ2-1, with 9 bases fitting TRBD1. There are 16 residues in the CDR3. CDR1 and CDR2 from the germline V gene are ENHRY and SYGVKD. J was trimmed by 4 bases and V by 6 bases; bases with no gene match: 10. The CDR3 here is CAIRKTGTGSYNEQFF. CDR3 nucleotides: TGTGCCATCAGAAAAACCGGGACAGGGAGTTACAATGAGCAGTTCTTC.

The V gene is TRBV5-1, the J gene TRBJ2-1; 10 nucleotides line up with TRBD2. V trimming: 3 bases; J trimming: 9 bases; junction bases outside the gene matches: 15. CDR1 SGHRS and CDR2 YFSETQ come from the germline V gene. There are 17 residues in the CDR3. CDR3 region: CASSSSITSGVNSEQFF. CDR3 bases: TGCGCCAGCAGCTCCTCGATAACTAGCGGGGTCAATAGTGAGCAGTTCTTC.

This clone was counted a single time. The J gene is TRBJ2-5, the V gene TRBV10-2; D uncertain. V dropped 5 bases and J dropped 5 bases, with 15 bases sitting between them. This CDR3 has 14 residues. Germline values: CDR1 WSHSY, CDR2 SAAADI. DNA of the CDR3: TGCGCCAGCAGTTCTACGGGTCTCGGGGAGACCCAGTACTTC. Protein sequence: CASSSTGLGETQYF.

With regard to this clone: The same CDR3 is also encoded by other DNA sequences in this sample. This rearrangement joins TRBV4-1 to TRBJ2-5; TRBD2 might be the D (5 bases). CDR3 length: 14 amino acids. Trimming shortened V by 2 bases and J by 5 bases, and 12 bases separated the two germline ends. In germline, CDR1 is MGHRA, CDR2 YSYEKL. The CDR3: CASSQTGSGETQYF. DNA of the CDR3: TGCGCCAGCAGCCAAACGGGGTCCGGGGAGACCCAGTACTTC.

With regard to this clone: The identical CDR3 is also encoded by other nucleotide sequences in the sample. The V and J genes are TRBV28 and TRBJ2-6; D perhaps matches TRBD1 (5 bases). V dropped 5 bases and J dropped 1 base, with 12 bases sitting between them. There are 16 residues in the CDR3. Germline CDR1 reads MDHEN; CDR2 reads SYDVKM. The CDR3 protein is CASSTTAFSGANVLTF. CDR3 coding DNA: TGTGCCAGCAGTACGACAGCGTTTTCTGGGGCCAACGTCCTGACTTTC. The full variable domain, completed using reference TRBV28 and TRBJ2-6, is DVKVTQSSRYLVKRTGEKVFLECVQDMDHENMFWYRQDPGLGLRLIYFSYDVKMKEKGDIPEGYSVSREKKERFSLILESASTNQTSMYLCASSTTAFSGANVLTFGAGSRLTVL.

This chain connects TRBV11-2 to TRBJ2-7, with TRBD1 matching over 9 bases. CDR3 length equals 16 residues. J gave up 0 bases and V 1 base, and 4 bases lay outside the gene matches. Germline assignment: CDR1 SGHAT and CDR2 FQNNGV. CDR3 protein: CASSLGQGGSSYEQYF. CDR3 coding DNA: TGTGCCAGCAGCTTAGGACAGGGGGGTTCCTCCTACGAGCAGTACTTC.

This chain links TRBV7-9 with TRBJ1-1, with D hard to call. Trimming took off 2 bases at V and 8 bases at J, with 12 bases between the two ends. Germline values: CDR1 SEHNR, CDR2 FQNEAQ (reference sequence). The CDR3 extends over 13 amino acids. The CDR3 sequence: CASSLTSGREAFF. The CDR3 bases are TGTGCCAGCAGCTTAACATCGGGAAGGGAAGCTTTCTTT.

The chain links TRBV5-4 to TRBJ2-2, with D unclear. Trimming left V 6 bases short and J 4 bases short, with 7 bases between. Germline V gene sequence: CDR1 SGHNT, CDR2 YYREEE (reference sequence). The CDR3 is 12 amino acids. The chain's CDR3 is CASTLRTGELFF. The CDR3 bases are TGTGCCAGCACTCTCCGCACCGGGGAGCTGTTTTTT.

The chain uses TRBV19 and TRBJ2-1, with a tentative D call TRBD2 (6 bases). Between the trimmed V and J ends, which lost 6 bases and 4 bases, there was a span of 13 bases. The CDR3 sequence is 14 residues long. CDR1 and CDR2 from the germline V gene are LNHDA and SQIVND (reference sequence). CDR3 in DNA: TGTGCCAGTAGACTTAGCGGAATATACAATGAGCAGTTCTTC. The encoded protein is CASRLSGIYNEQFF. The full variable domain, with the rest looked up from reference TRBV19 and TRBJ2-1, is DGGITQSPKYLFRKEGQNVTLSCEQNLNHDAMYWYRQDPGQGLRLIYYSQIVNDFQKGDIAEGYSVSREKKESFPLTVTSAQKNPTAFYLCASRLSGIYNEQFFGPGTRLTVL.

This clone is medium-sized. J is TRBJ2-4 and V is TRBV6-6; TRBD2 agrees at 11 bases. The CDR3 is 17 amino acids. CDR1 is MNHNY and CDR2 is SVGAGI in the germline V gene (reference sequence). With 5 bases clipped from V and 9 bases from J, the junction kept 15 bases outside the gene matches. CDR3 bases: TGTGCCAGCAGTCCGGGGACTAGCGGAATGATAGGGAGCATTCAGTACTTC. Encoded protein: CASSPGTSGMIGSIQYF.

This chain connects TRBV29-1 to TRBJ1-1; D call uncertain. Germline CDR1 is SQVTM and CDR2 is ANQGSEA. V lost 5 bases, J lost 4 bases, and 17 bases lay in between. The CDR3 has 14 amino acids. Here the CDR3 reads CSVTMPSRGTEAFF. The CDR3 nucleotides read TGCAGCGTTACCATGCCTAGCCGGGGCACTGAAGCTTTCTTT. Filled out from reference TRBV29-1 and TRBJ1-1, the complete variable domain reads SAVISQKPSRDICQRGTSLTIQCQVDSQVTMMFWYRQQPGQSLTLIATANQGSEATYESGFVIDKFPISRPNLTFSTLTVSNMSPEDSSIYLCSVTMPSRGTEAFFGQGTRLTVV.

The chain uses TRBV27 and TRBJ1-2; 7 nucleotides align to TRBD1. There are 15 residues in the CDR3. Germline CDR1 is MNHEY and CDR2 is SMNVEV (reference sequence). V lost 6 bases to trimming and J lost 6 bases; unmatched junction nucleotides: 13. The CDR3 bases are TGTGCCAGCAGCAATTCAGACAGGGCCGGGGATGGCTACACCTTC. Its protein is CASSNSDRAGDGYTF.

The V and J genes are TRBV7-3 and TRBJ2-6; 7 bases fit TRBD1. CDR1 SGHTA and CDR2 FQGTGA come from the germline V gene. The CDR3 extends over 17 amino acids. With 2 bases clipped from V and 2 bases from J, the junction kept 6 bases outside the gene matches. This chain's CDR3 is CASSLPQGVAGANVLTF. The CDR3 DNA reads as TGTGCCAGCAGCTTACCGCAGGGGGTAGCTGGGGCCAACGTCCTGACTTTC.

This chain connects TRBV7-2 to TRBJ2-7; 12 bases are shared with TRBD2. The CDR3 totals 18 residues. J gave up 2 bases and V 5 bases, and 13 bases lay outside the gene matches. CDR1 and CDR2 from the germline V gene are SGHTA and FQGNSA. Written as DNA, the CDR3 is TGTGCCAGCAGCCGTACGAGACTAGCGGGAGTAGGGGCCTACGAGCAGTACTTC. This gives the protein CASSRTRLAGVGAYEQYF.

The chain joins TRBV7-9 to TRBJ2-7, with TRBD2 matching over 12 bases. The junction had 4 bases not matched to a gene; V was cut back by 5 bases and J by 5 bases. The CDR3 runs 14 residues. CDR1 is SEHNR and CDR2 is FQNEAQ in the germline V gene (reference sequence). The CDR3 loop is CASSPTSGSHEQYF. CDR3 DNA sequence: TGTGCCAGCAGCCCGACTAGCGGGAGCCACGAGCAGTACTTC.

V gene TRBV2 combines with J gene TRBJ2-7; D remains unclear. The germline V and J ends were trimmed by 0 bases and 0 bases, with 12 bases remaining between them. This CDR3 is built from 16 residues. Germline V gives CDR1 SNHLY, CDR2 FYNNEI. Here the CDR3 reads CASSEALTSISYEQYF. CDR3 nucleotides: TGTGCCAGCAGTGAAGCGCTCACTTCAATCTCCTACGAGCAGTACTTC.

The chain combines TRBV7-8 with TRBJ2-2; the match to TRBD2 covers 7 bases. The CDR3 sequence is 15 residues long. Germline loops: CDR1 SGHVS, CDR2 FQNEAQ. Trimming cost V 6 bases and J 6 bases; bases outside gene matches: 10. The CDR3 protein is CASRRWGGPAGELFF. The CDR3, as DNA: TGTGCCAGCAGACGGTGGGGAGGGCCTGCCGGGGAGCTGTTTTTT.

The chain links TRBV18 to TRBJ2-5; D remains unclear. Germline CDR1 reads KGHSH; CDR2 reads LQKENI. This CDR3 is 14 amino acids long. V lost 6 bases, J lost 3 bases, and 14 bases lay in between. The CDR3 protein is CASSPTLEKETQYF. Written as DNA, the CDR3 is TGTGCCAGCTCCCCTACCCTAGAAAAAGAGACCCAGTACTTC.

The chain couples TRBV6-4 to TRBJ1-6; 7 positions agree with TRBD1. V dropped 9 bases and J dropped 7; count of bases not matched to a gene: 6. Germline V gene sequence: CDR1 MRHNA, CDR2 SNTAGT. CDR3 length: 13 amino acids. The CDR3 spells CASATGMNSPLHF. CDR3 in DNA: TGTGCCAGTGCGACAGGGATGAATTCACCCCTCCACTTT.

The J gene is TRBJ1-2, the V gene TRBV5-1; 9 positions agree with TRBD1. The trim removed 3 bases at V and 8 bases at J, leaving 5 bases unmatched. The CDR3 covers 13 residues. Germline loops: CDR1 SGHRS, CDR2 YFSETQ. The CDR3 loop reads CASSYDRGMGYTF. CDR3 in DNA: TGCGCCAGCAGCTATGACAGGGGGATGGGCTACACCTTC.

The rearrangement joins TRBV7-3 to TRBJ2-3, with 7 bases matching TRBD2. Germline CDR1 SGHTA, CDR2 FQGTGA. V lost 6 bases, J lost 0 bases, and 6 bases stayed unmatched. CDR3 length: 15 residues. Written as DNA, the CDR3 is TGTGCCAGCAGGGTTGGCGGGAGAAGCACAGATACGCAGTATTTT. This gives the protein CASRVGGRSTDTQYF.

In regard to this clone: This CDR3 is also generated by other DNA sequences in the sample. V gene TRBV27 combines with J gene TRBJ1-2; D may be TRBD1 (5 bases). CDR3 length: 15 amino acids. V was cut by 1 base and J by 2 bases, with 11 bases left in between. Germline CDR1 is MNHEY and CDR2 is SMNVEV (reference sequence). CDR3 nucleotides: TGTGCCAGCAGTTTATACCAGGGCTGGAACTATGGCTACACCTTC. Translated, it gives CASSLYQGWNYGYTF.

V usage is TRBV19 and J usage is TRBJ1-1; TRBD1 might be the D (5 bases). The CDR3 runs to 15 residues. Trimming left V 3 bases short and J 1 base short, with 12 bases between. Germline V gene data show CDR1 as LNHDA and CDR2 as SQIVND (reference sequence). CDR3 loop: CASSMGGGRNTEAFF. Written as DNA, the CDR3 is TGTGCCAGTAGTATGGGGGGTGGCAGGAACACTGAAGCTTTCTTT.